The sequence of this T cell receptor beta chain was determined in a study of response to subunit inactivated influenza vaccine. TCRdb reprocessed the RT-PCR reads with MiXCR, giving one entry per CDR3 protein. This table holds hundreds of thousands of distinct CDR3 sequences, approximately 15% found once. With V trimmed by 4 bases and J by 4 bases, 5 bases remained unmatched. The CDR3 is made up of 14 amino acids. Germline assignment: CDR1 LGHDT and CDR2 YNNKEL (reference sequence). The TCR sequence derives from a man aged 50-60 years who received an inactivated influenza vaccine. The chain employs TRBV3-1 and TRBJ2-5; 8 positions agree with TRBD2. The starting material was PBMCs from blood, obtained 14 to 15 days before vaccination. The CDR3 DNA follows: TGTGCCAGCAGCCGAGACGGGAGGGGAGAGACCCAGTACTTC. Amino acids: CASSRDGRGETQYF.